This T cell receptor (beta chain) comes out of a study of blood T cell repertoires in COVID-19. Study-wide background: Acute-phase and convalescent COVID-19 samples originated in the United States, Italy and Spain. PBMCs, B-cell-depleted T cells, or T cells were the source of the cDNA or gDNA that made up the material.

The ends were cut back, 4 bases at V and 0 bases at J, with 11 bases in the middle. The length of the CDR3 is 16 residues. CDR1 and CDR2 (germline): SGDLS, YYNGEE. The authors' processing: Amplification from reference gene primers served as the basis for estimated nucleated cell counts. Measured with immunoSEQ multiplex PCR; TCRdb has only the in-frame clones, and not every one. The DNA gave D and trimming, while V, J and clone size come from that table. Found here are 120,000 or so clones, about 85% of them singletons; the top ten hold 1.9%. The sequence derives from a man between 65 and 85 years old with acute or convalescent COVID-19. Material: peripheral blood. The chain combines TRBV9 with TRBJ1-6; D is unresolved. CDR3 amino acids: CASSPSASSYNSPLHF. The CDR3 region has the DNA TGTGCCAGCAGCCCCTCCGCGAGCTCCTATAATTCACCCCTCCACTTT.